The 22 T cell receptor beta chains below all came from one sample that was sequenced in a study of control samples from healthy donors and cancer patients. Only in-frame clones appear in the TCRdb table, and some are missing; sequencing was by immunoSEQ multiplex PCR. Of some 120,000 clones in the sample, around 87% were seen once. Sequencing was performed on blood. These receptors all stem from a man aged 55 to 70 in good health.

The chain is built from TRBV30 and TRBJ1-1; TRBD1 is a possible D gene (5 bases). This CDR3 is built from 13 residues. The germline gives CDR1 GTSNPN, CDR2 SVGIG (reference sequence). Trimming stripped 2 bases from V and 4 bases from J, with 11 bases between. In DNA form, the CDR3 reads TGTGCCTGGAGTCCCCTGGGGGTCACTGAAGCTTTCTTT. Protein: CAWSPLGVTEAFF.

V is TRBV19 and J is TRBJ2-6; D gene ambiguous. Germline values: CDR1 LNHDA, CDR2 SQIVND (reference sequence). V shed 4 bases and J shed 1 base, with 5 bases lying between them. This CDR3 has 14 amino acids. CDR3 amino acids: CASSSQSGANVLTF. In nucleotides, the CDR3 is TGTGCCAGTAGTAGCCAATCTGGGGCCAACGTCCTGACTTTC.

This clone was detected only a few times. CDR3 amino acids: CASRQGTSSSLSYTF. The CDR3 DNA follows: TGTGCCAGTAGGCAAGGGACGAGCTCTTCCCTCAGCTACACCTTC. The chain recombines TRBV19 with TRBJ1-2; D might be TRBD1 (5 bases). The germline V gene has CDR1 LNHDA and CDR2 SQIVND (reference sequence). The CDR3 runs 15 residues. V lost 6 bases to trimming and J lost 9 bases, with 23 bases between them.

The CDR3 DNA reads as TGTGCCAGCTCACCGACAGGGCTTACTGAAGCTTTCTTT. Residues: CASSPTGLTEAFF. The chain is built from TRBV18 and TRBJ1-1, with TRBD1 matching over 7 bases. CDR1 and CDR2 from the germline V gene are KGHSH and LQKENI. V lost 3 bases and J lost 5; bases outside the gene matches: 3. The CDR3 contains 13 residues.

The V gene is TRBV6-5, the J gene TRBJ1-4; possibly TRBD1 for D (6 bases). CDR1 is MNHEY, CDR2 SVGAGI, per germline. V shed 6 bases and J shed 5 bases, with 13 bases lying between them. The CDR3 is made up of 14 amino acids. CDR3 coding DNA: TGTGCCAGCAGCCGGACAGCCTTCAATGAAAAACTGTTTTTT. Translating it yields CASSRTAFNEKLFF.

This clone appeared a single time. V usage is TRBV5-1 and J usage is TRBJ2-1; D is perhaps TRBD1 (5 bases). The CDR3 has 14 residues. Trimming removed 5 bases from V and 5 bases from J, with 14 bases in between. The V gene's germline CDR1 is SGHRS and CDR2 YFSETQ. The CDR3 nucleotides read TGCGCCAGCAGTGGACAACCTGTCAACAATGAGCAGTTCTTC. Residues: CASSGQPVNNEQFF.

This clone has only one observation. The V and J genes are TRBV27 and TRBJ1-2; 9 bases match TRBD1. The V gene's germline CDR1 is MNHEY and CDR2 SMNVEV (reference sequence). Trimming took 0 bases from V and 3 from J; bases not matched to a gene: 2. This CDR3 contains 15 residues. The CDR3 reads CASSLSTGGYYGYTF. As DNA, the CDR3 is TGTGCCAGCAGTTTATCAACAGGGGGCTACTATGGCTACACCTTC.

The chain uses TRBV24-1 and TRBJ1-5; TRBD1 aligns across 8 bases. CDR1 is KGHDR, CDR2 SFDVKD, per germline. This CDR3 region has 15 residues. J gave up 4 bases and V 4 bases, and 5 bases lay outside the gene matches. The CDR3 loop is CATSDPRTGNQPQHF. In DNA, the CDR3 is TGTGCCACCAGTGACCCCCGGACAGGGAATCAGCCCCAGCATTTT.

The chain uses TRBV5-1 and TRBJ2-7; 10 bases are a match to TRBD1. This CDR3 is 16 amino acids long. The V gene end was trimmed by 0 bases and the J gene end by 6 bases; junction bases not matched to a gene: 9. Germline V gene sequence: CDR1 SGHRS, CDR2 YFSETQ. Here the CDR3 DNA reads TGCGCCAGCAGCTTGGCCGTTGGGGGGACAGGGGTCGAGCAGTACTTC. This translates into CASSLAVGGTGVEQYF.

The chain combines TRBV20-1 with TRBJ2-7, with TRBD2 matching over 7 bases. Germline V gives CDR1 DFQATT, CDR2 SNEGSKA (reference sequence). The CDR3 runs to 8 residues. In DNA form, the CDR3 reads TGCAGGGGGGGGAAGCAGTACTTC. Encoded protein: CRGGKQYF.

This chain connects TRBV5-8 to TRBJ2-7, with D hard to call. V lost 1 base to trimming and J lost 6 bases, with 5 bases between them. Germline CDR1 reads SGHTS; CDR2 reads YDEGEE. This CDR3 is built from 11 residues. The CDR3 DNA is TGTGCCAGCAGCTTGATTGGCGAGCAGTACTTC. Its protein is CASSLIGEQYF.

V is TRBV7-9 and J is TRBJ2-1, with 13 bases identical to TRBD2. Germline CDR1 reads SEHNR; CDR2 reads FQNEAQ (reference sequence). The length of the CDR3 is 16 residues. The V and J ends lost 3 bases and 4 bases, in that order; junction bases with no gene match: 3. Here the CDR3 reads CASSLPGLAGYNEQFF. In DNA, the CDR3 is TGTGCCAGCAGCTTGCCGGGACTAGCGGGGTACAATGAGCAGTTCTTC.

The chain links TRBV5-1 to TRBJ1-1; D is undetermined. The CDR3 consists of 13 residues. Germline lookup yields CDR1 SGHRS and CDR2 YFSETQ. The V end lost 2 bases, the J end lost 1 base, and 6 bases lay between the germline ends. CDR3 bases: TGCGCCAGCAGCTTCACAGCGAACACTGAAGCTTTCTTT. Translating gives CASSFTANTEAFF.

The J gene is TRBJ2-7, the V gene TRBV7-9; D perhaps matches TRBD2 (6 bases). Per germline, CDR1 SEHNR and CDR2 FQNEAQ (reference sequence). The CDR3 length is 19 residues. The V gene lost 5 bases and the J gene lost 2 bases, with 28 bases spanning the gap. CDR3 bases: TGTGCCAGCAGCCCTACCTATCTTGCTTTGGGGGGTTACACCTACGAGCAGTACTTC. It translates to CASSPTYLALGGYTYEQYF.

The rearrangement links TRBV18 to TRBJ2-5, with TRBD1 matching 11 bases. Germline CDR1 reads KGHSH; CDR2 reads LQKENI. The ends lost 2 bases at V and 5 bases at J; junction bases unmatched: 4. The CDR3 is 15 residues long. This CDR3 is CASSPGQGADETQYF. In nucleotides, the CDR3 is TGTGCCAGCTCACCAGGACAGGGGGCGGATGAGACCCAGTACTTC.

The chain employs TRBV28 and TRBJ2-7; unclear D gene. Trimming removed 4 bases at V and 0 bases at J, with 16 bases between. Looked up from germline, CDR1 is MDHEN and CDR2 is SYDVKM. The CDR3 contains 16 residues. CDR3 loop: CASSSQRGVGSYEQYF. The CDR3 DNA reads as TGTGCCAGCAGTTCGCAACGTGGGGTTGGCTCCTACGAGCAGTACTTC.

The chain links TRBV28 to TRBJ1-4; 8 nucleotides agree with TRBD1. V dropped 5 bases and J dropped 8; count of bases not matched to a gene: 10. The CDR3 consists of 15 residues. Germline V gene data show CDR1 as MDHEN and CDR2 as SYDVKM. This CDR3 reads CASSPGDRSGEKLFF. In DNA, the CDR3 is TGTGCCAGCAGTCCGGGGGACAGGAGCGGAGAAAAACTGTTTTTT.

The chain carries TRBV28 and TRBJ2-2; perhaps TRBD1 as D (6 bases). Trimming removed 6 bases at V and 7 bases at J, with 15 bases between. Germline lookup yields CDR1 MDHEN and CDR2 SYDVKM. CDR3 length: 14 residues. The CDR3 region is CASRRQVRVGELFF. CDR3 bases: TGTGCCAGCAGAAGACAGGTGCGGGTCGGGGAGCTGTTTTTT.

DNA for the CDR3: TGCGCCAGCAGCTTTCACAACAGGGGGTTCGGGGAGCTGTTTTTT. This codes for CASSFHNRGFGELFF. The V and J genes are TRBV5-1 and TRBJ2-2, with 8 positions matching TRBD1. This CDR3 comprises 15 residues. Germline V gives CDR1 SGHRS, CDR2 YFSETQ. Losses at the gene ends were 2 bases for V and 7 bases for J; bases not matched to a gene: 7. The full variable domain, in which reference TRBV5-1 and TRBJ2-2 provide the parts outside the CDR3, is KAGVTQTPRYLIKTRGQQVTLSCSPISGHRSVSWYQQTPGQGLQFLFEYFSETQRNKGNFPGRFSGRQFSNSRSEMNVSTLELGDSALYLCASSFHNRGFGELFFGEGSRLTVL.

The V and J genes are TRBV5-1 and TRBJ1-3, with D possibly TRBD1 on 5 matching bases. V shed 2 bases and J shed 0 bases, with 15 bases lying between them. Per the germline V gene, CDR1 is SGHRS and CDR2 is YFSETQ. The CDR3 totals 17 residues. The CDR3: CASSLRQTDNSGNTIYF. In DNA, the CDR3 is TGCGCCAGCAGCTTACGACAGACAGATAACTCTGGAAACACCATATATTTT.

The chain recombines TRBV3-1 (or the pseudogene TRBV3-2) with TRBJ2-2, with 7 nucleotides matching TRBD1. Germline values: CDR1 LGHDT, CDR2 YNNKEL (reference sequence). V lost 4 bases to trimming and J lost 5 bases; unmatched junction nucleotides: 7. The CDR3 length is 15 residues. The CDR3 reads CASSPGTDGTGELFF. The CDR3 nucleotides read TGTGCCAGCAGCCCGGGGACAGATGGGACCGGGGAGCTGTTTTTT.

This clone was picked up a small number of times. This chain connects TRBV3-1 (or the pseudogene TRBV3-2) to TRBJ2-3; D remains ambiguous. Trimming cost V 0 bases and J 2 bases, with 3 bases left between them. The CDR3 covers 13 residues. Germline V gene data show CDR1 as LGHDT and CDR2 as YNNKEL (reference sequence). This CDR3 reads CASSQDDTDTQYF. The CDR3 DNA sequence: TGTGCCAGCAGCCAAGACGACACAGATACGCAGTATTTT.